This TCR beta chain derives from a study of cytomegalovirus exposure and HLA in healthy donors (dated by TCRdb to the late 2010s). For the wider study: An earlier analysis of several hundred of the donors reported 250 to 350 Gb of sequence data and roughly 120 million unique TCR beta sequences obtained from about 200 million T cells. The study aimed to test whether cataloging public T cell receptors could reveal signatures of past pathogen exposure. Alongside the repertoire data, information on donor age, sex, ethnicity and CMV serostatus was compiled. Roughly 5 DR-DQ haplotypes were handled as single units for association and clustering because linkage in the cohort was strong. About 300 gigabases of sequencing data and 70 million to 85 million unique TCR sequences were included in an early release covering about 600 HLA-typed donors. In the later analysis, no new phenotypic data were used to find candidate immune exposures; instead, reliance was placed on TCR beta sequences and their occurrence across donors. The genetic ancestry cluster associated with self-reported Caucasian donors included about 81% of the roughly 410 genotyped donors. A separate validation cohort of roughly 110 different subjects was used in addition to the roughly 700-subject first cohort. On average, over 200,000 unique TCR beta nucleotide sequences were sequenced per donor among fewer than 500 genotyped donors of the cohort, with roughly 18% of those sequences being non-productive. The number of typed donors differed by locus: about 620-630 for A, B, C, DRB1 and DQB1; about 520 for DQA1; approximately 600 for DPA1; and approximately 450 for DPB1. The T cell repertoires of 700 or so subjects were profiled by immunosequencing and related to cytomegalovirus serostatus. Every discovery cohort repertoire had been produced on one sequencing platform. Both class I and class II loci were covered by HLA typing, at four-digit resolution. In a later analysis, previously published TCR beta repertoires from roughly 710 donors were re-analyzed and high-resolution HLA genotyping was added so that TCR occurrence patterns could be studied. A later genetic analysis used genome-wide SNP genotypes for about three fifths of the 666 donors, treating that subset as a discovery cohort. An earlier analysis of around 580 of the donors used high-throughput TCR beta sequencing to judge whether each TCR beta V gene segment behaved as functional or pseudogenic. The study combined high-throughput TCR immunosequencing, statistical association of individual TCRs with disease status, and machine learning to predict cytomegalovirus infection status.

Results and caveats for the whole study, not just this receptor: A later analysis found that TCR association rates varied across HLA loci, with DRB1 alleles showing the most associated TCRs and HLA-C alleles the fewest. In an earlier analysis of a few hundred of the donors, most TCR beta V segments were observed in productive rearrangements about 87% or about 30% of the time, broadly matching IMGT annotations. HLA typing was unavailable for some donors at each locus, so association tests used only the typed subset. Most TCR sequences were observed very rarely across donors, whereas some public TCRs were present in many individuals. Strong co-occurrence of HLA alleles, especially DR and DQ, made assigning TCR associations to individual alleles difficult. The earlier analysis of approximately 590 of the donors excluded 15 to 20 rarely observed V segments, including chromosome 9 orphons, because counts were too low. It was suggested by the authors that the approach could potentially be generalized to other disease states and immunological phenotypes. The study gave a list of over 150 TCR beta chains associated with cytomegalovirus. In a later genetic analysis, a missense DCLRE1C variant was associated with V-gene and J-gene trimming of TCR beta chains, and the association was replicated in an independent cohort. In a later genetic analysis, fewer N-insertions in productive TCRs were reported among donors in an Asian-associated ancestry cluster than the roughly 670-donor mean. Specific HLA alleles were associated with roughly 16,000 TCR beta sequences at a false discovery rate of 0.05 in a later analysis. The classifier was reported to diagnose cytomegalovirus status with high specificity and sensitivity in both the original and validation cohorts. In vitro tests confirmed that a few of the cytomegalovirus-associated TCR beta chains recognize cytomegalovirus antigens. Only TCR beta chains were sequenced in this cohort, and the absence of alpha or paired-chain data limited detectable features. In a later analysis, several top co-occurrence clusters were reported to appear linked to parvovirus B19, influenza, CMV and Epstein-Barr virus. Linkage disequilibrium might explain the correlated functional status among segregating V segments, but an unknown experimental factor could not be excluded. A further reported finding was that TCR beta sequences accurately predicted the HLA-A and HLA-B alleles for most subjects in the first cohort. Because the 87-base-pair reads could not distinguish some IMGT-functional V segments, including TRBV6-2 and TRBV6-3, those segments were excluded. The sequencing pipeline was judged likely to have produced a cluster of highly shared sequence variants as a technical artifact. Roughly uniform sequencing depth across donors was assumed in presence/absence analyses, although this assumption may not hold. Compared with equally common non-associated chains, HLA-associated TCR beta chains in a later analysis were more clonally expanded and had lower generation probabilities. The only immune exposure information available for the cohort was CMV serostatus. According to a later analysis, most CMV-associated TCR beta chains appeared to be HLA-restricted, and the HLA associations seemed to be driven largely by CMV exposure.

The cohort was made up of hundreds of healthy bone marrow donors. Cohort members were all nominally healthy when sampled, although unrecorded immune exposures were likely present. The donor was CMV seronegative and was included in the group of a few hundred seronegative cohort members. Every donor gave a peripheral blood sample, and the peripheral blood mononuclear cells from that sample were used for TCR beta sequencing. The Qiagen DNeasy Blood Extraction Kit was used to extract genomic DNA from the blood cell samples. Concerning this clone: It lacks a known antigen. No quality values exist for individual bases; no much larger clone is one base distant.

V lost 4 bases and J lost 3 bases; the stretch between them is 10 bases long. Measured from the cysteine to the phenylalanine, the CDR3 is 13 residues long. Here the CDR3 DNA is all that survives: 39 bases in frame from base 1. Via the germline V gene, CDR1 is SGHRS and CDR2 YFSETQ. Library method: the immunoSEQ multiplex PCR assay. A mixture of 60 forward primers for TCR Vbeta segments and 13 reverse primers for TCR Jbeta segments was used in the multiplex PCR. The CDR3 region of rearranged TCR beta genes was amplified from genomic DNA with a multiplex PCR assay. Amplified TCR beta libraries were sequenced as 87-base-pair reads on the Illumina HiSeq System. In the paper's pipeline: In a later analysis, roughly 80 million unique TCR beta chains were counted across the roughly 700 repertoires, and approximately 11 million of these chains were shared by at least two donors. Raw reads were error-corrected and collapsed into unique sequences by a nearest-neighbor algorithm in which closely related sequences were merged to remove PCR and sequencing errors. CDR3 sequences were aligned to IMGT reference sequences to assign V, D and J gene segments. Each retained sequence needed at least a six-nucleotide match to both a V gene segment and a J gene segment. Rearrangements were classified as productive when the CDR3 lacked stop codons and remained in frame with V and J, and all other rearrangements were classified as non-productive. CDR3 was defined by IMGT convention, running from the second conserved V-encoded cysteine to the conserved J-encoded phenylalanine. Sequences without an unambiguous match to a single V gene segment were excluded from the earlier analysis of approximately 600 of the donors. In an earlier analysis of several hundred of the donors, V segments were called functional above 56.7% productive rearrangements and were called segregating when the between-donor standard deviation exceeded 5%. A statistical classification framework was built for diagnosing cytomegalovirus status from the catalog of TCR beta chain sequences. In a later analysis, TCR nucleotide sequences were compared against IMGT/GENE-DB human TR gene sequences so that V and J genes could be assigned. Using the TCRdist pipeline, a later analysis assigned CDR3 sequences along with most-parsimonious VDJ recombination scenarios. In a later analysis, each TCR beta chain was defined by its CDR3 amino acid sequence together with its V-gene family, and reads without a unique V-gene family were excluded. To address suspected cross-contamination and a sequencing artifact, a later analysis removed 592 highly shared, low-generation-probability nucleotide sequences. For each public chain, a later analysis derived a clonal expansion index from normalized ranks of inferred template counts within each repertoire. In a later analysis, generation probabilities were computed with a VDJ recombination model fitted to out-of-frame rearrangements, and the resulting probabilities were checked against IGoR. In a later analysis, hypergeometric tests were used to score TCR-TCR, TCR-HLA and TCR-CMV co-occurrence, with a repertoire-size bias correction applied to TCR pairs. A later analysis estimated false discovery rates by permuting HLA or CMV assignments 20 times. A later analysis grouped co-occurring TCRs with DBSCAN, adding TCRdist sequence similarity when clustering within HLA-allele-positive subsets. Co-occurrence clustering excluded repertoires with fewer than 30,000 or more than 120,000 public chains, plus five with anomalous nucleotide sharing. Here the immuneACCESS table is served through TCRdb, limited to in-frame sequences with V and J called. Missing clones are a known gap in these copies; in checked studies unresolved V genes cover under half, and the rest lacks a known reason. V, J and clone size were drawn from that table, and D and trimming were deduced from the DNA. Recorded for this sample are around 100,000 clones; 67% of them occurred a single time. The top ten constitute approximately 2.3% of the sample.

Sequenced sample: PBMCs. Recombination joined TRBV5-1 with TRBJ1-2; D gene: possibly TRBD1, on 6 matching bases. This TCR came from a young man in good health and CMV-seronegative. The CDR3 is CASSLDSYYGYTF. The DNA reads TGCGCCAGCAGCCTGGACAGTTACTATGGCTACACCTTC.